The T cell receptor (beta chain) described here comes from a study of blood T cell repertoires in COVID-19. Profiling relied on immunoSEQ multiplex PCR, and the TCRdb table lists in-frame clones only, not all of them. The table shows about 170,000 clones, with roughly 87% occurring only once. Trimming removed 2 bases from V and 1 base from J, with 20 bases in between. The CDR3 extends over 17 amino acids. CDR1 is GTSNPN, CDR2 SVGIG, per germline (reference sequence). V usage is TRBV30 and J usage is TRBJ1-1, with D unclear. The sequenced material came from PBMCs or T cells enriched from blood (not recorded which). The clonotype comes from a human donor with acute COVID-19. The donor label of this sample is uncertain. Here the CDR3 DNA reads TGTGCCTGGAGTCCACCCGGGATTCCGTTTTCGAACACTGAAGCTTTCTTT. Encoded protein: CAWSPPGIPFSNTEAFF.